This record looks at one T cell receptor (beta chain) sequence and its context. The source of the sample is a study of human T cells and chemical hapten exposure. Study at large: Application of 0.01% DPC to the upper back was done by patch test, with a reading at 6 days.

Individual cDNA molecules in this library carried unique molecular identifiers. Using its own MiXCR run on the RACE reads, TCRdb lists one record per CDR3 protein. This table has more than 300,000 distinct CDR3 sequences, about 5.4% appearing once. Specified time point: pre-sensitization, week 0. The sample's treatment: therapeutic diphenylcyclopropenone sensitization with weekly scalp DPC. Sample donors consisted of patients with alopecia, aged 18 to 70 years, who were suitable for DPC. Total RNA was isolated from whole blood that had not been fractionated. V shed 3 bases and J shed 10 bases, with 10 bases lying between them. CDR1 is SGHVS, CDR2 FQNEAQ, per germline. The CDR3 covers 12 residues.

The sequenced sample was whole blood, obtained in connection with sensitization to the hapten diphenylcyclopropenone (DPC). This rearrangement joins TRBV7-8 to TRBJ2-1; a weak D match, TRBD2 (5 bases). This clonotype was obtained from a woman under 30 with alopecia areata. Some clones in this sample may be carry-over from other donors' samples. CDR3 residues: CASSLLGEEQFF. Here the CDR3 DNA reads TGTGCCAGCAGCTTGCTTGGGGAGGAGCAGTTCTTC.